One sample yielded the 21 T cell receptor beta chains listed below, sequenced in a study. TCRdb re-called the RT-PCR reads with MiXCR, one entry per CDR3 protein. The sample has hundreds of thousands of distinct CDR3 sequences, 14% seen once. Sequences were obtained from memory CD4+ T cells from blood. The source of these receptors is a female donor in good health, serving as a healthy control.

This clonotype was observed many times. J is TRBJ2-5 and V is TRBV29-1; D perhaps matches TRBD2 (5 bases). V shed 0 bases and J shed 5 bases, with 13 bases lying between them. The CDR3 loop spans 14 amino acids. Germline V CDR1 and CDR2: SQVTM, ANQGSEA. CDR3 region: CSVEDRASRETQYF. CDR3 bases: TGCAGCGTTGAAGATCGGGCTAGCAGGGAGACCCAGTACTTC.

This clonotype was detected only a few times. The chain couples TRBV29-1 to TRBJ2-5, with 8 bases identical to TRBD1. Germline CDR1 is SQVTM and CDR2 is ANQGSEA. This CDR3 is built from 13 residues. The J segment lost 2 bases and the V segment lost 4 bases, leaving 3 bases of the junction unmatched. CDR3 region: CSVGRDRQETQYF. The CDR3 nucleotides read TGCAGCGTTGGCCGGGACAGGCAAGAGACCCAGTACTTC.

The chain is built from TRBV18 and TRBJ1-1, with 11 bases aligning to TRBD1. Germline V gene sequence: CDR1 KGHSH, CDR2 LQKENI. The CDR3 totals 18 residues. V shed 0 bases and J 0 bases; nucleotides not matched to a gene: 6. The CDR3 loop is CASSPPMGQGGMNTEAFF. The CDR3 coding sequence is TGTGCCAGCTCACCACCTATGGGACAGGGGGGCATGAACACTGAAGCTTTCTTT.

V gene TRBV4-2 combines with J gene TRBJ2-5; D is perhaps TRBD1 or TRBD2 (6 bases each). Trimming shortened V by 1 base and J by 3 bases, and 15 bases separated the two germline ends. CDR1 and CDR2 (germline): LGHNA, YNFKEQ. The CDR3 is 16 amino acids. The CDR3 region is CASSQVTGRGEETQYF. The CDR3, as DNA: TGTGCCAGCAGCCAAGTTACGGGAAGGGGGGAAGAGACCCAGTACTTC.

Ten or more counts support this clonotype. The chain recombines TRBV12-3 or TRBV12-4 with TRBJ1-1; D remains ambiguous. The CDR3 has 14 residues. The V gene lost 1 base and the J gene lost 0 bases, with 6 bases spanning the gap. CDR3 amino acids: CASSLVRMNTEAFF. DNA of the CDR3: TGTGCCAGCAGTTTAGTGCGGATGAACACTGAAGCTTTCTTT.

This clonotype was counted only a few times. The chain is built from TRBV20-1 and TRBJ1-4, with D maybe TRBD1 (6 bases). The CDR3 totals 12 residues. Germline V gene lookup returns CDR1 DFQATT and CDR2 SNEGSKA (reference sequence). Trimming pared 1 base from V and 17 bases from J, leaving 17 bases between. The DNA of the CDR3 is TGCAGTGCTAGAGGGGTGGGGGCTGCCCACTTTTTT. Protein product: CSARGVGAAHFF.

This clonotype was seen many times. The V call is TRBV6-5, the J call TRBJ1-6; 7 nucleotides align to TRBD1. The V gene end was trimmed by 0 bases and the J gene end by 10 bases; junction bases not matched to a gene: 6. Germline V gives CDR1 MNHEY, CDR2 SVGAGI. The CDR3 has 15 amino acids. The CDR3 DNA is TGTGCCAGCAGTTACTCCCGGGACAGTCGGTCACCCCTCCACTTT. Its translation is CASSYSRDSRSPLHF.

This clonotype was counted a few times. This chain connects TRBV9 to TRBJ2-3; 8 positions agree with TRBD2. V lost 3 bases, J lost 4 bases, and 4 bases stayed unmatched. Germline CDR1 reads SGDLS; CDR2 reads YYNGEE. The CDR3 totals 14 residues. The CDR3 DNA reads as TGTGCCAGCAGCGCGGGACTAGGGTCAGATACGCAGTATTTT. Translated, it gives CASSAGLGSDTQYF.

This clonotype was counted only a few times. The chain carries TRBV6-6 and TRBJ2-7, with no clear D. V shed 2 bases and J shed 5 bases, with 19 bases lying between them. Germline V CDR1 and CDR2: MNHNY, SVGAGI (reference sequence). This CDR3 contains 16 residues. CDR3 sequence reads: CASSYPEASGPNEQYF. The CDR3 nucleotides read TGTGCCAGCAGTTACCCAGAGGCTTCCGGTCCTAACGAGCAGTACTTC.

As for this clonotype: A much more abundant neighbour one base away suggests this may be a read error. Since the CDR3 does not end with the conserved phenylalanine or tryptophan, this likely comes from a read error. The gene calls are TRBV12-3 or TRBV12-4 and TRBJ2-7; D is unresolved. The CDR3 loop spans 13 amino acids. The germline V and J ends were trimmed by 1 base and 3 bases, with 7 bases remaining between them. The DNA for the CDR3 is TGTGCCAGCAGTTTAGGGGGTGGCTACGAGCAGTACTTA. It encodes CASSLGGGYEQYL.

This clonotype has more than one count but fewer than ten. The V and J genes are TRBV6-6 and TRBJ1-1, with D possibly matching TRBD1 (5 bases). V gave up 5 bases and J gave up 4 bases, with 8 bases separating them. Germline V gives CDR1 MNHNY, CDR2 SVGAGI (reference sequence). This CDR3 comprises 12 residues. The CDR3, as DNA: TGTGCCAGCAGTGACAGAGGCACTGAAGCTTTCTTT. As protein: CASSDRGTEAFF.

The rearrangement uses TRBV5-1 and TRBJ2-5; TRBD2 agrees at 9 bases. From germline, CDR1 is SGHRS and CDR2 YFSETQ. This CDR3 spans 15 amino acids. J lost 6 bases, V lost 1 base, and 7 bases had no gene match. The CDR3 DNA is TGCGCCAGCAGCTTGAGTTTAGCGGGAGCTCAGACCCAGTACTTC. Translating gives CASSLSLAGAQTQYF.

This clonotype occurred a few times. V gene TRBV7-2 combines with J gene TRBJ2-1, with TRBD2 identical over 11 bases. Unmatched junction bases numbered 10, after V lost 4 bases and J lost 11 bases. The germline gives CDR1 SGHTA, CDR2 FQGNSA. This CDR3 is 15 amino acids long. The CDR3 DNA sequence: TGTGCCAGCAGCTCTGTCGCCTCTAGCGGGGGGCAGCAGTTCTTC. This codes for CASSSVASSGGQQFF.

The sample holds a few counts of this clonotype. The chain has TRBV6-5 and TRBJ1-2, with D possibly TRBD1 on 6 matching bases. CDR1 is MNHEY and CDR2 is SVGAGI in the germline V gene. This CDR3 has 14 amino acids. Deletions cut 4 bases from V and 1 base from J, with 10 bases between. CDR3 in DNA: TGTGCCAGCAGTTTCACGGACAGTAACTATGGCTACACCTTC. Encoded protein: CASSFTDSNYGYTF.

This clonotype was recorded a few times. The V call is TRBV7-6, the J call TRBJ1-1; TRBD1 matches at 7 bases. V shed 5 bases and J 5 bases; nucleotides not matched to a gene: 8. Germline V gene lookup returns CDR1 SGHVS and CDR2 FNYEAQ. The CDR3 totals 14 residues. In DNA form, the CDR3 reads TGTGCCAGCAGCGCGCAGGGGGGCGGTACTGAAGCTTTCTTT. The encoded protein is CASSAQGGGTEAFF.

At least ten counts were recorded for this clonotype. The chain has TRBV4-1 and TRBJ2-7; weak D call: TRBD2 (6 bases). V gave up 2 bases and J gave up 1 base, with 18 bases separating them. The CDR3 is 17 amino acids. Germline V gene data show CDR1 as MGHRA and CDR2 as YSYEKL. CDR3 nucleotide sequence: TGCGCCAGCAGCCAAACGATGGGGACTGGCGCTTCCTACGAGCAGTACTTC. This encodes CASSQTMGTGASYEQYF.

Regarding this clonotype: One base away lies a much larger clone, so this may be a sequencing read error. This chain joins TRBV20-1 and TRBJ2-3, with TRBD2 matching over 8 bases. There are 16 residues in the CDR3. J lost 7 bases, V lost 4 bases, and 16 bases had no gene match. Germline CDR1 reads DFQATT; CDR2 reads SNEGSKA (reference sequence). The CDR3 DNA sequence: TGCAGTGCTATCCGACTAGCGAGAGGCCGAATGCATACGCAGTATTTT. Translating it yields CSAIRLARGRMHTQYF.

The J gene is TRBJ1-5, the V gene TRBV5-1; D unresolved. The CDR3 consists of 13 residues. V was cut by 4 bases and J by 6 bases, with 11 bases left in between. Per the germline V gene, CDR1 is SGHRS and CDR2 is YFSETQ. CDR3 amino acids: CASSLDGIQPQHF. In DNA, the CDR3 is TGCGCCAGCAGCCTAGACGGTATTCAGCCCCAGCATTTT.

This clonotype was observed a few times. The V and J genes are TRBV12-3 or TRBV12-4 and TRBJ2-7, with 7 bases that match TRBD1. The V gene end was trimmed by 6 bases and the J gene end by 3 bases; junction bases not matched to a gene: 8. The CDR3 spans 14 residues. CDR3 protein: CASSARQGYYEQYF. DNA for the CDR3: TGTGCCAGCAGCGCAAGACAGGGATACTACGAGCAGTACTTC.

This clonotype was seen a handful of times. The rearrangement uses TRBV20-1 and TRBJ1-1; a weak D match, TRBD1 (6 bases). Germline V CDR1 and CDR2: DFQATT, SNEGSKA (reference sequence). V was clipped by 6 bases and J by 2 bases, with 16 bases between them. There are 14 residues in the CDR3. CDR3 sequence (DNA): TGCAGTGCGCGACGTCAGGGGATAAACACTGAAGCTTTCTTT. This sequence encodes CSARRQGINTEAFF.

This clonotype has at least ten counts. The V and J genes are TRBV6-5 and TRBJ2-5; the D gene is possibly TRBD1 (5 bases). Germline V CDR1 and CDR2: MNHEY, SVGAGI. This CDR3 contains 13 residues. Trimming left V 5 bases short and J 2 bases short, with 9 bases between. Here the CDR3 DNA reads TGTGCCAGCAGTATGACAGTACAAGAGACCCAGTACTTC. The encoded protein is CASSMTVQETQYF.